These 2 T cell receptor beta chains came from one sample sequenced in a study of immune heterogeneity within non-small cell lung tumors. Multiplex PCR with 32 V and 13 J primers amplified TCR beta CDR3. A single record per CDR3 protein comes from TCRdb applying MiXCR to the multiplex PCR reads. The sample yields approximately 11,000 distinct CDR3 sequences, 15% to 20% seen once. Bulk tumor genomic DNA served as template, at around 600 ng per sample. Several far-apart biopsies were taken per primary tumor during surgery. Patients underwent curative surgery for non-small cell lung cancer (untreated and newly diagnosed). Source material: lung tumor tissue. The receptors shown here come from a man aged 60 to 69 with non-small cell lung cancer.

The chain carries TRBV20-1 and TRBJ2-3, with TRBD1 identical over 7 bases. V gave up 5 bases and J gave up 4 bases; unmatched junction bases: 6. CDR1 is DFQATT, CDR2 SNEGSKA, per germline (reference sequence). The CDR3 totals 13 residues. CDR3: CSAPGQGADTQYF. The CDR3, as DNA: TGCAGTGCTCCGGGCCAGGGGGCAGATACGCAGTATTTT.

This clonotype ranks as medium-sized. The rearrangement links TRBV5-1 to TRBJ2-7, with no clear D. The CDR3 consists of 13 residues. V was pared by 0 bases and J by 5 bases, with 9 bases between. Germline CDR1 is SGHRS and CDR2 is YFSETQ. CDR3 region: CASSLGVQNEQYF. As DNA, the CDR3 is TGCGCCAGCAGCTTGGGAGTACAGAACGAGCAGTACTTC. The full variable domain, rest sourced from reference TRBV5-1 and TRBJ2-7, is KAGVTQTPRYLIKTRGQQVTLSCSPISGHRSVSWYQQTPGQGLQFLFEYFSETQRNKGNFPGRFSGRQFSNSRSEMNVSTLELGDSALYLCASSLGVQNEQYFGPGTRLTVT.